These 25 T cell receptor beta chains originate from one sample sequenced in a study of long-term antiretroviral therapy in people with HIV. An immunoSEQ assay, version v3.0, was performed at survey level. Method: immunoSEQ multiplex PCR; TCRdb's copy keeps in-frame clones and lacks some. The repertoire holds approximately 20,000 clones, approximately 80% seen once, with roughly 4.8% in the top ten. Material: unsorted PBMCs, obtained 0.5 years after starting antiretroviral therapy. Receptors were obtained from a man aged 18 to 35 with HIV.

The chain carries TRBV5-8 and TRBJ1-1; D gene ambiguous. CDR3 length: 16 residues. Germline V gene data show CDR1 as SGHTS and CDR2 as YDEGEE. V lost 0 bases and J lost 0, with 12 bases in between. DNA of the CDR3: TGTGCCAGCAGCTTGGATCTTCACAGCATGAACACTGAAGCTTTCTTT. Translation gives CASSLDLHSMNTEAFF. Full variable domain (rest looked up from reference TRBV5-8 and TRBJ1-1): EAGVTQSPTHLIKTRGQQATLRCSPISGHTSVYWYQQALGLGLQFLLWYDEGEERNRGNFPPRFSGRQFPNYSSELNVNALELEDSALYLCASSLDLHSMNTEAFFGQGTRLTVV.

The chain joins TRBV7-9 to TRBJ2-5; 9 bases are shared with TRBD2. With 0 bases clipped from V and 4 bases from J, the junction kept 3 bases outside the gene matches. This CDR3 comprises 15 residues. Germline CDR1 SEHNR, CDR2 FQNEAQ (reference sequence). In nucleotides, the CDR3 is TGTGCCAGCAGCTTAGCTGCGGGAGGGGGAGAGACCCAGTACTTC. Its translation is CASSLAAGGGETQYF.

The CDR3 DNA reads as TGTGCCAGTAGTCGTCCCTCCACAGATACGCAGTATTTT. This sequence encodes CASSRPSTDTQYF. The chain couples TRBV19 to TRBJ2-3; D is uncertain. The V end was cut by 5 bases, the J end by 2 bases, with 8 bases between. CDR1 and CDR2 (germline): LNHDA, SQIVND (reference sequence). The CDR3 contains 13 residues. The whole variable domain, remainder taken from reference TRBV19 and TRBJ2-3, is DGGITQSPKYLFRKEGQNVTLSCEQNLNHDAMYWYRQDPGQGLRLIYYSQIVNDFQKGDIAEGYSVSREKKESFPLTVTSAQKNPTAFYLCASSRPSTDTQYFGPGTRLTVL.

This sequence joins TRBV5-6 and TRBJ1-1; D remains unclear. Between the trimmed V and J ends, which lost 4 bases and 1 base, there was a span of 8 bases. Per the germline V gene, CDR1 is SGHDT and CDR2 is YYEEEE. The CDR3 spans 13 residues. The CDR3 here is CASSVARNTEAFF. As DNA, the CDR3 is TGTGCCAGCAGCGTCGCCAGGAACACTGAAGCTTTCTTT.

V usage is TRBV6-1 and J usage is TRBJ2-2, with D possibly TRBD2 on 5 matching bases. This CDR3 comprises 15 residues. The germline gives CDR1 MNHNS, CDR2 SASEGT. V lost 0 bases and J lost 4, with 9 bases in between. CDR3 DNA: TGTGCCAGCAGTGAAGCGCGAGGGCGCACCGGGGAGCTGTTTTTT. Protein product: CASSEARGRTGELFF.

V and J are TRBV5-1 and TRBJ1-1, with 9 bases matching TRBD1. The CDR3 extends over 14 amino acids. Germline CDR1 and CDR2: SGHRS and YFSETQ. J gave up 5 bases and V 1 base, and 3 bases lay outside the gene matches. CDR3 nucleotide sequence: TGCGCCAGCAGCTTGACAGGGGGCGAGACTGAAGCTTTCTTT. Amino acids: CASSLTGGETEAFF.

The V gene is TRBV28, the J gene TRBJ2-2; D ambiguous. The length of the CDR3 is 12 residues. Trimming pared 5 bases from V and 2 bases from J, leaving 3 bases between. CDR1 is MDHEN and CDR2 is SYDVKM in the germline V gene. CDR3 sequence: CASSPNTGELFF. The CDR3 bases are TGTGCCAGCAGTCCAAACACCGGGGAGCTGTTTTTT.

The genes are TRBV28 and TRBJ1-1; D call uncertain. This CDR3 has 11 residues. Trimming shortened V by 3 bases and J by 5 bases, and 4 bases separated the two germline ends. CDR1 MDHEN and CDR2 SYDVKM come from the germline V gene. CDR3 nucleotides: TGTGCCAGCAGTTTTTTGACTGAAGCTTTCTTT. This translates into CASSFLTEAFF. Supplemented by reference TRBV28 and TRBJ1-1, the full variable domain reads DVKVTQSSRYLVKRTGEKVFLECVQDMDHENMFWYRQDPGLGLRLIYFSYDVKMKEKGDIPEGYSVSREKKERFSLILESASTNQTSMYLCASSFLTEAFFGQGTRLTVV.

The chain is built from TRBV29-1 and TRBJ2-7; possibly TRBD2 for D (6 bases). The CDR3 runs 13 residues. The V gene's germline CDR1 is SQVTM and CDR2 ANQGSEA. V gave up 6 bases and J gave up 7 bases, with 19 bases separating them. This CDR3 is CSVIVGGSREQYF. The CDR3 DNA reads TGCAGCGTCATTGTTGGAGGGAGTAGGGAGCAGTACTTC.

J is TRBJ2-1 and V is TRBV5-1, with 11 bases matching TRBD2. Germline V gene lookup returns CDR1 SGHRS and CDR2 YFSETQ. Trimming at V came to 3 bases and at J to 8 bases, leaving 10 bases not matched to a gene. CDR3 size: 16 residues. The CDR3 spells CASSSVAGGTGDEQFF. The CDR3 region has the DNA TGCGCCAGCAGCTCCGTAGCGGGAGGGACGGGCGATGAGCAGTTCTTC.

This chain connects TRBV4-1 to TRBJ2-7; TRBD1 is a possible D gene (5 bases). CDR3 length: 14 amino acids. Trimming shortened V by 2 bases and J by 4 bases, and 12 bases separated the two germline ends. Germline assignment: CDR1 MGHRA and CDR2 YSYEKL. Here the CDR3 reads CASSQPGSQYEQYF. CDR3 bases: TGCGCCAGCAGCCAACCAGGGTCGCAATACGAGCAGTACTTC.

The CDR3 DNA reads TGCGCCAGCAGCTTGGTAGGTTCCACCGGGGAGCTGTTTTTT. Translating gives CASSLVGSTGELFF. V is TRBV5-1 and J is TRBJ2-2; D gene unclear. Trimming shortened V by 0 bases and J by 4 bases, and 7 bases separated the two germline ends. CDR1 SGHRS and CDR2 YFSETQ come from the germline V gene. The CDR3 runs 14 residues.

This chain joins TRBV4-3 and TRBJ2-7, with a tentative D call TRBD2 (5 bases). There are 13 residues in the CDR3. Trimming stripped 2 bases from V and 2 bases from J, with 7 bases between. CDR1 and CDR2 (germline): LGHNA, YSLEER. Here the CDR3 DNA reads TGCGCCAGCAGCCAATGGACTGCCTACGAGCAGTACTTC. Translating gives CASSQWTAYEQYF.

This sequence joins TRBV5-6 and TRBJ2-7; 7 nucleotides line up with TRBD1. Germline values: CDR1 SGHDT, CDR2 YYEEEE. This CDR3 comprises 14 residues. Trimming at V came to 0 bases and at J to 3 bases, leaving 3 bases not matched to a gene. CDR3 sequence: CASSLGQGIYEQYF. CDR3 coding DNA: TGTGCCAGCAGCTTGGGACAGGGAATCTACGAGCAGTACTTC.

The gene calls are TRBV10-3 and TRBJ1-2; 8 bases align to TRBD1. Trimming removed 7 bases from V and 0 bases from J; junction bases left unmatched: 7. Germline V CDR1 and CDR2: ENHRY, SYGVKD. The CDR3 is made up of 15 amino acids. The CDR3 loop is CAITAQQGANYGYTF. CDR3 in DNA: TGTGCCATCACCGCCCAACAGGGGGCTAACTATGGCTACACCTTC.

This clone has just a few counts. The chain links TRBV4-3 to TRBJ2-3; D gene unclear. Per the germline V gene, CDR1 is LGHNA and CDR2 is YSLEER. The length of the CDR3 is 15 residues. Trimming cost V 3 bases and J 4 bases, with 14 bases left between them. DNA for the CDR3: TGCGCCAGCAGCCAGGGTATGTCTTTAGCAGATACGCAGTATTTT. It is translated as CASSQGMSLADTQYF.

The chain recombines TRBV14 with TRBJ2-7, with 7 bases matching TRBD1. Germline V gives CDR1 SGHDN, CDR2 FVKESK. This CDR3 has 15 amino acids. V shed 1 base and J 3 bases; nucleotides not matched to a gene: 6. CDR3 residues: CASSQGGQGVYEQYF. The CDR3 bases are TGTGCCAGCAGCCAAGGGGGGCAGGGGGTCTACGAGCAGTACTTC.

This clone was counted only a few times. The chain combines TRBV9 with TRBJ2-1, with TRBD2 matching 9 bases. The V segment lost 3 bases and the J segment 5 bases; nucleotides outside the gene matches: 9. Germline V lookup: CDR1 SGDLS, CDR2 YYNGEE. The CDR3 loop spans 16 amino acids. The CDR3 protein is CASSGGGAGGNNEQFF. The CDR3 DNA reads TGTGCCAGCAGCGGGGGGGGTGCGGGAGGGAACAATGAGCAGTTCTTC.

This clone was found once. This rearrangement joins TRBV19 to TRBJ2-7, with D tentatively TRBD2 (5 bases). There are 16 residues in the CDR3. V dropped 1 base and J dropped 6 bases, with 19 bases sitting between them. Germline CDR1 LNHDA, CDR2 SQIVND (reference sequence). CDR3 nucleotides: TGTGCCAGTAGTATAGTTTGGGGAGTTGCTCAAGTCGAGCAGTACTTC. Protein: CASSIVWGVAQVEQYF.

V is TRBV27 and J is TRBJ2-2; 10 bases agree with TRBD2. CDR1 and CDR2 from the germline V gene are MNHEY and SMNVEV (reference sequence). The CDR3 loop spans 16 amino acids. The V segment lost 3 bases and the J segment 4 bases; nucleotides outside the gene matches: 5. The CDR3 protein is CASSLLVAGGTGELFF. The CDR3 DNA is TGTGCCAGCAGTTTGCTCGTAGCGGGAGGCACCGGGGAGCTGTTTTTT.

The V gene is TRBV5-6, the J gene TRBJ2-3; 10 bases match TRBD1. This CDR3 has 17 residues. The V segment lost 1 base and the J segment 3 bases; nucleotides outside the gene matches: 8. CDR1 and CDR2 from the germline V gene are SGHDT and YYEEEE. The CDR3 loop reads CASSLTGTGVRTDTQYF. The CDR3 DNA reads as TGTGCCAGCAGCTTGACTGGGACAGGGGTGAGGACAGATACGCAGTATTTT.

Written as DNA, the CDR3 is TGTGCCAGCAGCTTGAGGTGGCAGCTACCGCTGAACACTGAAGCTTTCTTT. Its translation: CASSLRWQLPLNTEAFF. V gene TRBV5-6 combines with J gene TRBJ1-1; D gene ambiguous. V was shortened by 1 base and J by 0 bases, with 16 bases between the two germline ends. The CDR3 totals 17 residues. Germline values: CDR1 SGHDT, CDR2 YYEEEE.

This chain connects TRBV19 to TRBJ1-1; D call uncertain. Trimming removed 4 bases from V and 8 bases from J, with 14 bases in between. CDR3 length: 13 residues. Looked up from germline, CDR1 is LNHDA and CDR2 is SQIVND (reference sequence). As DNA, the CDR3 is TGTGCCAGTAGTACGCAGGCAGAATCGGAAGCTTTCTTT. As protein: CASSTQAESEAFF.

V usage is TRBV19 and J usage is TRBJ2-5; D gene ambiguous. V was cut by 6 bases and J by 0 bases, with 8 bases left in between. The germline V gene has CDR1 LNHDA and CDR2 SQIVND (reference sequence). The CDR3 has 13 amino acids. The CDR3 here is CASRSEYQETQYF. The CDR3 DNA reads as TGTGCCAGTAGATCGGAGTACCAAGAGACCCAGTACTTC.

This clone was picked up a small number of times. V gene TRBV4-3 combines with J gene TRBJ2-7; 11 bases are shared with TRBD1. Germline V gene data show CDR1 as LGHNA and CDR2 as YSLEER. This CDR3 spans 16 amino acids. The V and J ends lost 0 bases and 3 bases, in that order; junction bases with no gene match: 4. CDR3 bases: TGCGCCAGCAGCCAAGAGAGGGGGACAGGGGGCTACGAGCAGTACTTC. Translated: CASSQERGTGGYEQYF.